This T cell receptor beta chain was sequenced for a study of read filtering for tumor transcriptome and immune sequencing (dated by TCRdb to the early 2020s). A note on the overall study: The cohort consisted of approximately 16 male and more than 11 female patients, with a mean age of about 66 years and an age range of roughly 40 to 85. As a main aim, a read-filtering strategy for immune repertoire data was addressed, with the specific question being whether clonotypes supported by a single read should be removed. Using the same bone marrow samples, the study compared TCR repertoires obtained by targeted immune repertoire sequencing with those obtained by bulk whole-transcriptome sequencing. TCR-region mapped reads per sample ranged from about 3.5 to 10.27 million with IR-seq versus only about 75 to 1,400 with RNA-seq. By revised international staging, roughly 8 patients were R-ISS I, around 15 were R-ISS II and 7 were R-ISS III. Whole-transcriptome libraries were prepared with the TruSeq RNA Access Library Prep Kit after DNase treatment. Points the paper makes about the study in general: In IR-seq, 80% to 85% of clonotypes but approximately 3.7% of total reads were represented by single-read clonotypes, whereas in RNA-seq, 74.6% of clonotypes and around 40% of reads were represented by single-read clonotypes. IR-seq captured clonotypes at much higher depth and more reliably than RNA-seq, and smaller IR-seq throughput sufficed to identify most shared clonotypes. The sorted CD138-negative fraction was a mixed bone marrow immune population, not purified T cells. Removing single-read clonotypes increased the correlation between IR-seq and RNA-seq shared clonotype proportions.

Germline trimming: 6 bases from V, 2 bases from J; junction bases outside gene matches: 9. The CDR3 has 17 amino acids, counting the end cysteine and phenylalanine. Only the CDR3 DNA is retained, 51 bases long and in frame from the first base. Sequences DFQATT (CDR1) and SNEGSKA (CDR2) are obtained from the germline V gene (reference sequence). Each patient had bone marrow sampled at the time of active disease. Isolation of bone marrow mononuclear cells was performed by Ficoll-Hypaque density gradient centrifugation. Myeloma plasma cells were removed and CD138-negative cells were obtained by negative selection following labeling with CD138 magnetic microbeads on a MACS separator. Purity of the isolated cells was checked by flow cytometry on an Attune NxT using CD138 antibodies. TRIzol reagent was used to extract total RNA, which was then quantified with a NanoDrop spectrophotometer. For each patient, the CD138-negative bone marrow sample underwent paired RNA-seq and IR-seq.

The Immunoverse kit was used to build TCR libraries from around 420 ng RNA, with molecular barcoded adaptors covering alpha/delta and beta/gamma chains. TCR library preparation used the same RNA that went into transcriptome sequencing. An Illumina HiSeq 4000 with 2 x 150 cycles was used to sequence the TCR libraries. The original pipeline was this. With MiXCR, TCR reads were aligned to human V, D, J and C references and assembled into CDR3 clonotypes, with quality filtering and error correction included. The tcR package in R was used to analyze clonotype counts and gene usage diversity. For inspection of raw mapping reads, RNA-seq reads were mapped by STAR aligner version 2.5.3a onto GRCh37 of the human genome. To test the effect of sequencing depth on detected clonotypes, IR-seq fastq files were randomly downsampled using Seqtk 1.3. TCRdb applied fastp at Q25 and MiXCR to the public reads, then kept only in-frame beta chains. Entries that share a CDR3 protein sequence are merged under the most common genes and DNA. In this record, the V and J calls reflect TCRdb's handling and not the investigators' own analysis. The sample table contains roughly 59,000 distinct CDR3 sequences; only one count was recorded for roughly 18% of them. The ten largest clones capture around 9.9% of the sample.

This clonotype appeared many times. Its antigen is still unknown. No base-level quality is on record; no much larger clone is a single base apart. The sequenced material came from a population of CD138-negative cells sorted from bone marrow. The sample's cell subset or site label is to be understood as: bone marrow mononuclear cells depleted of CD138+ plasma/myeloma cells by negative magnetic selection. The receptor was derived from a donor at least 40 years old with multiple myeloma. The V and J segments used are TRBV20-1 and TRBJ2-5, with 16 central nucleotides matching TRBD2. This receptor has the CDR3 CSAQKGLAGGAQETQYF. Read as DNA, the sequence is TGCAGTGCCCAAAAGGGACTAGCGGGGGGGGCGCAAGAGACCCAGTACTTC.